This TCR beta chain was recorded in a study of spatial heterogeneity in lung cancer. As for the study in general: PBMC collected at follow-up were sequenced when available, a median of approximately 2 years after resection. A consistent excess of beta-chain over alpha-chain sequences was detected. Points from the study as a whole: Tumor TCRs that were ubiquitous and expanded showed up in blood more at resection than follow-up.

TCRdb re-called the 5' RACE reads with MiXCR, one entry per CDR3 protein. This table has approximately 56,000 distinct CDR3 sequences, around 6.7% appearing once. V gave up 0 bases and J gave up 4 bases, with 7 bases separating them. Germline loops: CDR1 MGHRA, CDR2 YSYEKL. The CDR3 has 14 amino acids. As for time point: blood at routine non-recurrence follow-up after resection. Tumor, nontumor lung or frozen PBMC supplied whole RNA that was sequenced unsorted. This clonotype was seen at least ten times. Its antigen is unknown. Sequenced material: PBMCs, taken at follow-up. The clonotype comes from a female donor with early-stage non-small cell lung cancer. V gene TRBV4-1 combines with J gene TRBJ1-3; D unclear. CDR3 in amino acids: CASSQESYGNTIYF. The CDR3 DNA reads as TGCGCCAGCAGCCAAGAATCGTACGGAAACACCATATATTTT.